This TCR beta chain is drawn from a study of T-cell memory formation after mild COVID-19. Study-wide points: Day 15 to 85 contracting clones showed balanced CD4/CD8; day 15 to 37 expanders favored CD4+.

In the case of this clonotype: The antigen is unknown.

The germline V gene encodes CDR1 DFQATT and CDR2 SNEGSKA (reference sequence). J lost 2 bases, V lost 6 bases, and 7 bases had no gene match. The CDR3 has 15 amino acids. TCRdb reprocessed the 5' RACE reads via MiXCR and lists one record per CDR3 protein. Counted here are roughly 400,000 distinct CDR3 sequences, approximately 24% occurring once; the ten biggest clones make up 8.8%. The receptor was derived from an adult woman who had mild COVID-19 (a few samples of this study predate the infection). Cell type and time point are not known. This chain uses TRBV20-1 with TRBJ2-6, with TRBD1 matching over 7 bases. The sample taken for sequencing was PBMCs or a T cell subset sorted from them (not recorded which). DNA for the CDR3: TGCAGTGCCTCAAAAACAGGGGCTGGGGCCAACGTCCTGACTTTC. It is translated as CSASKTGAGANVLTF.